This T cell receptor (beta chain) was recovered during a study of T cell responses to AZD1222 COVID-19 vaccine. Turning to this clone: Its antigen is still unknown.

The V and J ends lost 1 base and 7 bases respectively, with 14 bases between them. The germline gives CDR1 SGHTA, CDR2 FQGNSA. The CDR3 is 15 residues long. Study observations and caveats: It was only after the peak T cell response that any repertoires were sampled.

Sequencing used immunoSEQ multiplex PCR; TCRdb keeps in-frame clones, though not all of them. The sample has fewer than 150,000 clones, roughly 90% seen once. The genes are TRBV7-2 and TRBJ1-5; D is uncertain. The sequences come from peripheral blood, collected 28 days after the second AZD1222 dose. This receptor was identified in an adult who received the AZD1222 COVID-19 vaccine. The CDR3 sequence is CASSLDIGGGQPQHF. In DNA, the CDR3 is TGTGCCAGCAGCTTAGACATCGGTGGAGGGCAGCCCCAGCATTTT.